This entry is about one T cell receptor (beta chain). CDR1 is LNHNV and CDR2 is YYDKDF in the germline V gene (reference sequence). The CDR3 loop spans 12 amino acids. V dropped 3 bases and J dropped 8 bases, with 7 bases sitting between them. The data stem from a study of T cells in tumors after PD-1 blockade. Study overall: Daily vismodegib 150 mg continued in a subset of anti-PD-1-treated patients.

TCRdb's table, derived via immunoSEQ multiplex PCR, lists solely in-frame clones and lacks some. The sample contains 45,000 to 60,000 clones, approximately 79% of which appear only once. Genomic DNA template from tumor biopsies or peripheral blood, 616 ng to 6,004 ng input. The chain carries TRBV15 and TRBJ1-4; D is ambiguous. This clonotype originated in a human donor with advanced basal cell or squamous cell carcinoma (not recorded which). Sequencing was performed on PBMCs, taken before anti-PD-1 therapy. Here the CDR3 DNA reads TGTGCCACCAGCAGGGTTGGGGAAAAACTGTTTTTT. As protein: CATSRVGEKLFF.